Listed below are T cell receptor beta chains from one sample, sequenced in a study of blood T cell repertoires in COVID-19. Libraries were prepared by immunoSEQ multiplex PCR; TCRdb keeps only in-frame clonotypes and omits some of them. This repertoire shows hundreds of thousands of clones, roughly 80% found once; its top ten account for 9.6%. Specimen: peripheral blood. The origin of the receptors is an elderly woman with acute or convalescent COVID-19. The CDR3 runs from the conserved cysteine through the conserved F or W. A D gene is named only where the DNA matches it firmly. Not all rows give a size; the values are once, few, many and, for expanded clones, a class.

TRBJ2-2,-,TRBV5-6,-,TGTGCCAGCAGTCGACAGCCGGTGATCACCGGGGAGCTGTTTTTT,CASSRQPVITGELFF
TRBJ2-5,-,TRBV30,-,TGTGCCTGGAGTGTACAGCAAGAGACCCAGTACTTC,CAWSVQQETQYF
TRBJ1-4,-,TRBV28,-,TGTGCCAGCAGTTCGAAAGGGGTATCAGGAGAAAAACTGTTTTTT,CASSSKGVSGEKLFF
TRBJ2-2,-,TRBV6-1,-,TGTGCCAGCAGTGATACGACTATCTTCACCGGGGAGCTGTTTTTT,CASSDTTIFTGELFF
TRBJ1-5,-,TRBV2,TRBD1,TGTGCCAGCAGTGAGCGGACAGGCCCAGGGGGCAATCAGCCCCAGCATTTT,CASSERTGPGGNQPQHF
TRBJ1-2,-,TRBV27,TRBD1,TGTGCCAGCAGCCTTACGGGACAGGCGGGTGGCTACACCTTC,CASSLTGQAGGYTF
TRBJ1-5,-,TRBV2,-,TGTGCCAGCAGTGAAGCCCCAAGCAATCAGCCCCAGCATTTT,CASSEAPSNQPQHF
TRBJ1-6,-,TRBV7-9,TRBD1,TGTGCCAGCAGCCCCGGGACAGCGGGTAATTCACCCCTCCACTTT,CASSPGTAGNSPLHF
TRBJ2-6,-,TRBV7-6,TRBD1,TGTGCCAGCAGCTCAGGGGGACAGGGGGCCTCTGGGGCCAACGTCCTGACTTTC,CASSSGGQGASGANVLTF
TRBJ2-7,-,TRBV20-1,TRBD2,TGCAGTGCTAGTCCGGCGGGGGAATGGTACGAGCAGTACTTC,CSASPAGEWYEQYF
TRBJ1-2,-,TRBV20-1,-,TGCAGTGCTAGGGAGGGATATGGCTACACCTTC,CSAREGYGYTF
TRBJ1-2,few,TRBV14,TRBD1,TGTGCCAGCAGCCAAGAAATCCGACTGACAGGGGGCGATGGCTACACCTTC,CASSQEIRLTGGDGYTF
TRBJ2-7,once,TRBV30,-,TGTGCCTGGAACTCAAAAACCCTCTACGAGCAGTACTTC,CAWNSKTLYEQYF
TRBJ2-5,-,TRBV2,TRBD1,TGTGCCAGCAGTTTTCTTTCTTCCGGGACAGGGGGAGGGGAGACCCAGTACTTC,CASSFLSSGTGGGETQYF
TRBJ2-1,-,TRBV10-3,-,TGTGCCATCAGTGAACCAGACAGCTACAATGAGCAGTTCTTC,CAISEPDSYNEQFF
TRBJ1-2,-,TRBV2,-,TGTGCCAGCACCCAGAGAGGGCCCATTGGCTACACCTTC,CASTQRGPIGYTF
TRBJ1-4,-,TRBV3-1/TRBV3-2,-,TGTGCCACCTCCGTGCGGGGTGCGGAAAAACTGTTTTTT,CATSVRGAEKLFF
TRBJ1-2,-,TRBV6-1,-,TGTGCCAGCAGTGAGGACAGTCTACTTGGGGGCTACACCTTC,CASSEDSLLGGYTF
TRBJ2-7,-,TRBV12-3/TRBV12-4,TRBD2,TGTGCCAGCAGTTTATGGGGGGGCTACGAGCAGTACTTC,CASSLWGGYEQYF
TRBJ2-3,-,TRBV12-5,TRBD2,TGTGCTAGTGGTTTGACCTTGGGCGGGAGACGCACAGATACGCAGTATTTT,CASGLTLGGRRTDTQYF
TRBJ2-5,-,TRBV29-1,-,TGCAGCGTCCATCCCCTGGGGCGGGGTGAGACCCAGTACTTC,CSVHPLGRGETQYF
TRBJ1-6,-,TRBV2,-,TGTGCCAGCAACAGGAAGTATAATTCACCCCTCCACTTT,CASNRKYNSPLHF
TRBJ2-3,few,TRBV10-3,TRBD1,TGTGCCATCCGACCGGGACAGGGCGGGGATACGCAGTATTTT,CAIRPGQGGDTQYF
TRBJ1-1,-,TRBV7-2,TRBD1,TGTGCCAGCAGCCCTAGGGGGCTCGGCACTGAAGCTTTCTTT,CASSPRGLGTEAFF
TRBJ1-5,few,TRBV7-9,-,TGTGCCAGCAGCCCAGGGGAGGGAAGCAATCAGCCCCAGCATTTT,CASSPGEGSNQPQHF
TRBJ1-5,-,TRBV7-2,TRBD1,TGTGCCAGCAGCTTAACCGGGACAGGGGATTATCAGCCCCAGCATTTT,CASSLTGTGDYQPQHF
TRBJ1-2,-,TRBV9,-,TGTGCCAGCAGCGTAGGAGCCCCTCAGGGTGGTGGCTACACCTTC,CASSVGAPQGGGYTF
TRBJ1-1,few,TRBV4-1,-,TGCGCCAGCAGCCAAGATTTGGCGGGGGCGCGCACTGAAGCTTTCTTT,CASSQDLAGARTEAFF
TRBJ1-4,-,TRBV5-1,-,TGCGCCAGCAGTCCAGGGCCTAATGAAAAACTGTTTTTT,CASSPGPNEKLFF
TRBJ2-2,-,TRBV27,-,TGTGCCAGCAGTCCACAGGTTTCGAACACCGGGGAGCTGTTTTTT,CASSPQVSNTGELFF
TRBJ2-2,-,TRBV19,TRBD2,TGTGCCAGTAGAGGACTAGCGGGGAACACCGGGGAGCTGTTTTTT,CASRGLAGNTGELFF
TRBJ1-2,-,TRBV3-1/TRBV3-2,-,TGTGCCAGCAGCCAAGGGCTACCTGCTAGCGGCTACACCTTC,CASSQGLPASGYTF
TRBJ1-4,-,TRBV6-4,-,TGTGCCAGCAGCGCAGGGGCGTCCGGGGAAAAACTGTTTTTT,CASSAGASGEKLFF
TRBJ1-5,few,TRBV7-8,TRBD1,TGTGCCAGCAGCTGGGGGACAGGGCCAAGCAATCAGCCCCAGCATTTT,CASSWGTGPSNQPQHF
TRBJ1-4,few,TRBV6-5,-,TGTGCCAGCAGTTTGAGGACACCCTCGGGTGAAAAACTGTTTTTT,CASSLRTPSGEKLFF
TRBJ1-5,-,TRBV5-8,-,TGTGCCAGCAGCCAAGTGGGACACAGCAATCAGCCCCAGCATTTT,CASSQVGHSNQPQHF
TRBJ1-1,-,TRBV5-1,TRBD1,TGCGCCAGCAGCTTGGCCGGCAGGGGGATGGCTGAAGCTTTCTTT,CASSLAGRGMAEAFF
TRBJ2-1,-,TRBV18,TRBD1,TGTGCCAGCTCAGTGGGACAGGTACCCAATGAGCAGTTCTTC,CASSVGQVPNEQFF
TRBJ1-1,few,TRBV2,-,TGTGCCAGCAGTGAGGTGGGGGGGGTCGCTGAAGCTTTCTTT,CASSEVGGVAEAFF
TRBJ2-2,-,TRBV6-4,-,TGTGCCAGCAGTGACCGACTGAGCACCGGGGAGCTGTTTTTT,CASSDRLSTGELFF
TRBJ2-2,-,TRBV5-1,-,TGCGCCAGCAGCTTGGCCGTCACCGGGGAGCTGTTTTTT,CASSLAVTGELFF
TRBJ2-2,-,TRBV10-3,TRBD1,TGTGCCATCAGTGAGAGAGGGGGCAGTACCGGGGAGCTGTTTTTT,CAISERGGSTGELFF
TRBJ1-2,-,TRBV5-4,-,TGTGCCAGCAGGATTTGGGAGCCCTTCAACTATGGCTACACCTTC,CASRIWEPFNYGYTF
TRBJ2-2,-,TRBV14,TRBD1,TGTGCCAGCAGCCTAAGGAACAGGGGGCCTGGGGAGCTGTTTTTT,CASSLRNRGPGELFF
TRBJ1-1,-,TRBV27,-,TGTGCCAGCAGTTTAACAGGACGATCTTCATCGAACACTGAAGCTTTCTTT,CASSLTGRSSSNTEAFF
TRBJ1-5,-,TRBV5-1,-,TGCGCCAGCAGCTTGGCCCAGGGAGGGCAGCCCCAGCATTTT,CASSLAQGGQPQHF
TRBJ1-2,-,TRBV29-1,TRBD1,TGCAGCGTTGAAGATCGGAGGACAGGAGGCAGAAACTATGGCTACACCTTC,CSVEDRRTGGRNYGYTF
TRBJ2-7,-,TRBV5-5,-,TGTGCCAGCAGCCTGGATAGGCAGCCGGGTTCCTACGAGCAGTACTTC,CASSLDRQPGSYEQYF
TRBJ2-5,-,TRBV5-1,-,TGCGCCAGCAGCCTAATGGGGGGCCAAGAGACCCAGTACTTC,CASSLMGGQETQYF
TRBJ2-7,-,TRBV2,-,TGTGCCAGCAGCGAAACAGGGGGGGTTGGCGAGCAGTACTTC,CASSETGGVGEQYF